Sequencing of this TCR beta chain was carried out in a study of CD8+ T cells in alopecia areata. Sequencing used cDNA as its template, made by extracting RNA and reverse transcribing it. Sequenced by immunoSEQ multiplex PCR; TCRdb stores in-frame clones only, minus some. The profile covers roughly 180,000 clones, with 45% to 60% appearing a single time and over 9.5% taken by the ten largest. The CDR3 extends over 12 amino acids. The germline V gene encodes CDR1 GTSNPN and CDR2 SVGIG (reference sequence). Deletions cut 4 bases from V and 7 bases from J, with 13 bases between. The treatment was: oral pan-JAK inhibitor, 5-10 mg twice daily. General study points: Researchers report lesional scalp, most notably alopecia totalis/universalis, outstripped normal scalp in clonality.

Comments on this clone: Its specificity is unknown.

Material: CD8+ T cells sorted from blood, obtained at week 52, from a patient treated with tofacitinib. The chain employs TRBV30 and TRBJ1-2; D gene unclear. The sequence was collected from a human donor with alopecia areata. The CDR3 DNA is TGTGCCTGGATGGCGGGTCTGTTTGGCTACACCTTC. Encoded protein: CAWMAGLFGYTF.